This TCR beta chain was documented in a study of T-cell reconstitution after alpha-beta-depleted transplantation in children. The authors prepared the TCRbeta library with unique molecular identifiers. TCRdb fed the PCR reads into MiXCR, producing one record per CDR3 protein. The table includes around 300,000 distinct CDR3 sequences, about 9.9% detected once. This clonotype has a count of ten or more. This receptor was identified in a male patient aged 2 to 9 who had a stem cell transplant for chronic granulomatous disease, so the T cells may come from the graft donor. The specimen was peripheral blood, collected 180 days after TCRalphabeta/CD19-depleted stem cell transplant.

CDR3 loop: CASSEFWGNTEAFF. The CDR3 DNA reads TGTGCCAGCAGTGAATTTTGGGGGAACACTGAAGCTTTCTTT. V and J are TRBV25-1 and TRBJ1-1; D gene ambiguous. Per germline, CDR1 MGHDK and CDR2 SYGVNS. This CDR3 has 14 residues. V was cut by 1 base and J by 1 base, with 7 bases left in between.